One and the same sample provided the 27 T cell receptor beta chains below, sequenced in a study of blood T cells in healthy people across ages. Primed by a sample-barcoded 5' primer and a J-beta primer mix, a second PCR proceeded for roughly 6 to 12 cycles. In TCRdb, the 5' RACE reads were re-called with MiXCR into one record per CDR3 protein. Among around 900,000 distinct CDR3 sequences listed, 29% were seen once. What was sequenced was blood. These receptor sequences come from a woman over 75 in good health.

The sample holds many counts of this clonotype. The chain employs TRBV7-2 and TRBJ2-3; D assignment may be TRBD1 or TRBD2 (6 bases each). This CDR3 is built from 15 residues. Germline CDR1 is SGHTA and CDR2 is FQGNSA. Trimming shortened V by 1 base and J by 6 bases, and 14 bases separated the two germline ends. CDR3 in amino acids: CASSLVPGALDTQYF. Here the CDR3 DNA reads TGTGCCAGCAGCTTAGTACCGGGGGCTTTGGATACGCAGTATTTT.

The chain has TRBV12-3 or TRBV12-4 and TRBJ1-2, with TRBD1 as a possible D gene (6 bases). The CDR3 extends over 14 amino acids. V was trimmed by 1 base and J by 6 bases, leaving 12 bases between them. DNA of the CDR3: TGTGCCAGCAGTTTAGATGGGGGGCGAAATGGCTACACCTTC. Protein sequence: CASSLDGGRNGYTF.

J is TRBJ2-1 and V is TRBV28; 11 positions agree with TRBD1. Germline V gene lookup returns CDR1 MDHEN and CDR2 SYDVKM. The CDR3 covers 14 residues. After removal of 6 bases from V and 7 bases from J, the junction contained 5 bases not matched to a gene. The CDR3 loop is CASRLDRGRNEQFF. The CDR3 DNA follows: TGTGCCAGCAGACTGGACAGGGGGCGTAATGAGCAGTTCTTC.

This clonotype was detected a few times. The chain has TRBV3-1 and TRBJ2-2, with D perhaps matching TRBD1 or TRBD2 (5 bases each). The CDR3 consists of 16 residues. Germline V gives CDR1 LGHDT, CDR2 YNNKEL (reference sequence). V was clipped by 5 bases and J by 5 bases, with 18 bases between them. The CDR3 spells CASSAAGTRGTGELFF. The DNA of the CDR3 is TGTGCCAGCAGCGCAGCCGGGACCCGAGGAACCGGGGAGCTGTTTTTT.

As concerns this clonotype: At one end the junction does not follow the germline gene, possibly because of a read error. The chain uses TRBV11-3 and TRBJ2-1, with D perhaps matching TRBD2 (6 bases). The CDR3 length is 15 residues. CDR1 and CDR2 from the germline V gene are SGHNT and YENEEA. Written as DNA, the CDR3 is TGTGCCAGCAGGACAGCGGGCCAGTACTACAATGAGCCGTTCTTC. Translation gives CASRTAGQYYNEPFF.

For this clonotype: This sequence may be a read error, since a much larger clone differs from it by one base. This chain joins TRBV7-2 and TRBJ2-5; 8 bases align to TRBD2. The V and J ends lost 0 bases and 11 bases, in that order; junction bases with no gene match: 8. The germline CDR1 and CDR2 sequences are SGHTA and FQGNSA. CDR3 size: 14 residues. The CDR3 DNA follows: TGTGCCAGCAGCTTAGCAGGGCGGGAGGACGGGCAGTACTTC. Protein: CASSLAGREDGQYF.

This clonotype was observed a handful of times. This may come from a read error, since a much larger clone is one base off. This rearrangement joins TRBV29-1 to TRBJ2-1, with D tentatively TRBD1 (6 bases). The DNA matches TRBJ2-7 better at its end, which makes the J call doubtful. CDR3 size: 14 residues. Looked up from germline, CDR1 is SQVTM and CDR2 is ANQGSEA. The CDR3 sequence is CSVIRQGSYNEQYF. The CDR3 nucleotides are TGCAGCGTTATCCGGCAGGGGTCCTACAATGAGCAGTACTTC.

This clonotype was found once. A much more abundant neighbour one base away suggests this may be a read error. The chain uses TRBV5-1 and TRBJ1-2; unclear D gene. The ends were cut back, 4 bases at V and 4 bases at J, with 17 bases in the middle. The CDR3 is made up of 15 amino acids. The germline CDR1 and CDR2 sequences are SGHRS and YFSETQ. The CDR3 is CASSQSDVRGYGYTF. The CDR3 region has the DNA TGCGCCAGCAGCCAGTCGGACGTACGAGGCTATGGCTACACCTTC.

This clonotype was picked up many times. This chain links TRBV7-9 with TRBJ2-5; D is possibly TRBD2 (5 bases). The germline V gene has CDR1 SEHNR and CDR2 FQNEAQ (reference sequence). Trimming stripped 5 bases from V and 7 bases from J, with 11 bases between. This CDR3 region has 12 residues. CDR3 sequence (DNA): TGTGCCAGCAGCCCCGGGGTGGGGACCCAGTACTTC. Translation gives CASSPGVGTQYF.

The gene calls are TRBV7-2 and TRBJ1-5; D is undetermined. The V end lost 1 base, the J end lost 7 bases, and 8 bases lay between the germline ends. CDR1 and CDR2 from the germline V gene are SGHTA and FQGNSA. This CDR3 comprises 13 residues. As DNA, the CDR3 is TGTGCCAGCAGCTTAGAGGTCTGGCAGCCCCAGCATTTT. This sequence encodes CASSLEVWQPQHF. Using reference TRBV7-2 and TRBJ1-5 for the parts outside the CDR3, the full variable domain is GAGVSQSPSNKVTEKGKDVELRCDPISGHTALYWYRQSLGQGLEFLIYFQGNSAPDKSGLPSDRFSAERTGGSVSTLTIQRTQQEDSAVYLCASSLEVWQPQHFGDGTRLSIL.

This chain connects TRBV5-1 to TRBJ1-3; 8 positions match TRBD1. J gave up 2 bases and V 5 bases, and 15 bases lay outside the gene matches. The germline CDR1 and CDR2 sequences are SGHRS and YFSETQ. The CDR3 is made up of 18 amino acids. CDR3 loop: CASRGRDRTTGAGNTIYF. The CDR3 region has the DNA TGCGCCAGCAGAGGTCGGGACAGGACCACTGGGGCTGGAAACACCATATATTTT.

DNA of the CDR3: TGTGCCAGTAGTCCTACGGGCGGACCAAACTATGGCTACACCTTC. Translation: CASSPTGGPNYGYTF. The rearrangement uses TRBV12-3 or TRBV12-4 and TRBJ1-2; D uncertain. The V and J ends lost 9 bases and 2 bases respectively, with 19 bases between them. This CDR3 contains 15 residues.

This clonotype was seen repeatedly, ten times or more. This chain connects TRBV12-3 or TRBV12-4 to TRBJ2-5; 7 bases line up with TRBD1. The J segment lost 5 bases and the V segment lost 6 bases, leaving 9 bases of the junction unmatched. This CDR3 contains 14 residues. The CDR3 region is CASRPTGSTETQYF. For the CDR3, the DNA is TGTGCCAGCAGACCGACAGGGTCTACGGAGACCCAGTACTTC.

This clonotype appeared many times. The chain carries TRBV15 and TRBJ2-3; no clear D gene. The CDR3 loop spans 14 amino acids. The ends were cut back, 0 bases at V and 1 base at J, with 5 bases in the middle. Per germline, CDR1 LNHNV and CDR2 YYDKDF (reference sequence). CDR3 nucleotide sequence: TGTGCCACCAGCAGAGATCCCGGCACAGATACGCAGTATTTT. This translates into CATSRDPGTDTQYF. Full variable domain (outside the CDR3, taken from reference TRBV15 and TRBJ2-3): DAMVIQNPRYQVTQFGKPVTLSCSQTLNHNVMYWYQQKSSQAPKLLFHYYDKDFNNEADTPDNFQSRRPNTSFCFLDIRSPGLGDTAMYLCATSRDPGTDTQYFGPGTRLTVL.

This clonotype has only a few counts. The chain joins TRBV2 to TRBJ2-7, with D possibly being TRBD2 (6 bases). Germline V gene sequence: CDR1 SNHLY, CDR2 FYNNEI. CDR3 length: 15 residues. Trimming took off 1 base at V and 2 bases at J, with 12 bases between the two ends. The DNA for the CDR3 is TGTGCCAGCAGTGAAGGGGGCGGGGACCCCTACGAGCAGTACTTC. Its translation is CASSEGGGDPYEQYF.

This clonotype was seen at least ten times. The rearrangement joins TRBV5-1 to TRBJ2-6, with D unresolved. Trimming pared 1 base from V and 0 bases from J, leaving 8 bases between. CDR1 and CDR2 from the germline V gene are SGHRS and YFSETQ. CDR3 length: 16 residues. CDR3 nucleotides: TGCGCCAGCAGCTTGTCAATTGGCTCTGGGGCCAACGTCCTGACTTTC. Residues: CASSLSIGSGANVLTF.

The chain carries TRBV29-1 and TRBJ2-1, with 14 bases aligning to TRBD2. The V and J ends lost 8 bases and 2 bases, in that order; junction bases with no gene match: 11. The CDR3 runs to 17 residues. CDR1 SQVTM and CDR2 ANQGSEA come from the germline V gene. This CDR3 reads CSSLGTSGGLTYNEQFF. CDR3 DNA: TGCAGCTCCTTAGGGACTAGCGGGGGCCTGACCTACAATGAGCAGTTCTTC.

The sample holds many counts of this clonotype. V gene TRBV7-2 combines with J gene TRBJ2-3; no reliable D call. This CDR3 is 13 amino acids long. Trimming removed 5 bases from V and 1 base from J, with 7 bases in between. Germline V gene lookup returns CDR1 SGHTA and CDR2 FQGNSA. This CDR3 is CASSRRGTDTQYF. CDR3 sequence (DNA): TGTGCCAGCAGCCGACGGGGCACAGATACGCAGTATTTT.

This clonotype was seen a handful of times. The V and J genes are TRBV27 and TRBJ1-1; the D gene is possibly TRBD1 (6 bases). The CDR3 loop spans 15 amino acids. The germline V and J ends were trimmed by 8 bases and 1 base, with 17 bases remaining between them. Germline-derived CDR1 and CDR2 are MNHEY and SMNVEV (reference sequence). DNA for the CDR3: TGTGCCAGCCGAGTGAAACAGGGTTGGAACACTGAAGCTTTCTTT. The encoded protein is CASRVKQGWNTEAFF.

This chain links TRBV12-3 or TRBV12-4 with TRBJ2-2, with 7 positions matching TRBD2. Trimming removed 3 bases from V and 6 bases from J; junction bases left unmatched: 13. The CDR3 contains 17 residues. CDR3 coding DNA: TGTGCCAGCAGTTTCACCCGAGCGGGAATGCGGTCCGGGGAGCTGTTTTTT. This sequence encodes CASSFTRAGMRSGELFF.

DNA for the CDR3: TGTGCCAGCAGTTACTCGAGAGAATCAGCTGGCGGTCGGGTCGAGCAGTACTTC. Encoded protein: CASSYSRESAGGRVEQYF. The rearrangement links TRBV6-2 or TRBV6-3 to TRBJ2-7; D unclear. Per the germline V gene, CDR1 is MNHEY and CDR2 is SVGEGT. The CDR3 length is 18 residues. The V gene lost 0 bases and the J gene lost 6 bases, with 24 bases spanning the gap.

The chain couples TRBV20-1 to TRBJ1-1; D is possibly TRBD1 (6 bases). The length of the CDR3 is 15 residues. Germline lookup yields CDR1 DFQATT and CDR2 SNEGSKA (reference sequence). Trimming removed 3 bases from V and 4 bases from J, with 18 bases in between. CDR3 residues: CSARNPGHLSTEAFF. The CDR3 DNA sequence: TGCAGTGCTAGGAACCCGGGACACCTAAGCACTGAAGCTTTCTTT.

This chain joins TRBV12-3 or TRBV12-4 and TRBJ2-3, with 7 bases lining up with TRBD2. The J segment lost 4 bases and the V segment lost 5 bases, leaving 9 bases of the junction unmatched. The CDR3 has 15 amino acids. CDR3 nucleotides: TGTGCCAGCAGTCCGCGGGGGACGAACGCAGATACGCAGTATTTT. It codes for CASSPRGTNADTQYF.

This clonotype was observed once. The rearrangement uses TRBV30 and TRBJ1-5; TRBD1 might be the D (5 bases). Germline loops: CDR1 GTSNPN, CDR2 SVGIG (reference sequence). This CDR3 comprises 12 residues. The V gene lost 0 bases and the J gene lost 6 bases, with 6 bases spanning the gap. CDR3 loop: CAWSVGGQPQHF. In DNA, the CDR3 is TGTGCCTGGAGTGTGGGGGGTCAGCCCCAGCATTTT.

J is TRBJ2-5 and V is TRBV10-2; TRBD2 agrees at 12 bases. There are 16 residues in the CDR3. Germline loops: CDR1 WSHSY, CDR2 SAAADI. J was trimmed by 11 bases and V by 7 bases; bases with no gene match: 17. The CDR3 nucleotides are TGCGCCAGCACCGCCGCAACGGGACTAGCGGGTTATGAGCAGTACTTC. Amino acids: CASTAATGLAGYEQYF.

This clonotype came up a few times. V usage is TRBV10-1 and J usage is TRBJ2-3, with unresolved D. CDR1 and CDR2 from the germline V gene are WNHNN and SYGVQD (reference sequence). Trimming pared 7 bases from V and 2 bases from J, leaving 10 bases between. The CDR3 length is 13 residues. CDR3 DNA sequence: TGCGCCAGCACGGCACGATTCACAGATACGCAGTATTTT. Protein: CASTARFTDTQYF.

This sequence joins TRBV20-1 and TRBJ1-5; weak D call: TRBD1 (5 bases). This CDR3 comprises 14 residues. Per the germline V gene, CDR1 is DFQATT and CDR2 is SNEGSKA (reference sequence). Trimming stripped 3 bases from V and 3 bases from J, with 12 bases between. CDR3 loop: CSARDPGTNQPQHF. The CDR3 bases are TGCAGTGCTAGGGACCCAGGGACCAATCAGCCCCAGCATTTT.